This section outlines one TCR beta chain sequence together with its context. Its antigen is unknown. Primers for the PCR totalled 60 Vbeta and 13 Jbeta. The table came from immunoSEQ multiplex PCR; TCRdb's copy has only in-frame clones and leaves some out. The sample consists of about 99,000 clones, around three quarters of them appearing once. The source of the sample is a study of cytomegalovirus exposure and HLA in healthy donors. Overall study findings and caveats: A missense variant in DCLRE1C was later tied to TCR beta V- and J-gene trimming. It was reported that the classifier diagnosed cytomegalovirus status with high specificity and sensitivity in both the original and validation cohorts.

Germline lookup yields CDR1 SEHNR and CDR2 FQNEAQ (reference sequence). CDR3 length equals 16 residues. The V and J ends lost 4 bases and 4 bases, in that order; junction bases with no gene match: 12. The origin of this receptor is a male donor in good health and CMV-seropositive. Sequencing input: PBMCs. The V and J genes are TRBV7-9 and TRBJ1-2; 7 nucleotides match TRBD1. The CDR3 nucleotides are TGTGCCAGCAGCTCCGATAACCCGGACAGGAGCTATGGCTACACCTTC. As protein: CASSSDNPDRSYGYTF.